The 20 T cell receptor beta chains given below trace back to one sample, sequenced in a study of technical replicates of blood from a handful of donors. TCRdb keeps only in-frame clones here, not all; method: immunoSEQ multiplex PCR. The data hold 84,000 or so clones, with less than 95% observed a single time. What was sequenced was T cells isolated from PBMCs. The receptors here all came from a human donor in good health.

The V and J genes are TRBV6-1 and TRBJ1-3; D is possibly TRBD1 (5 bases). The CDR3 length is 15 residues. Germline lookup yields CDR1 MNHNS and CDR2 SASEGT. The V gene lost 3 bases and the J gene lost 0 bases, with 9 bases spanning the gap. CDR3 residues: CASSESGNSGNTIYF. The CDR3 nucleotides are TGTGCCAGCAGTGAGTCAGGGAACTCTGGAAACACCATATATTTT.

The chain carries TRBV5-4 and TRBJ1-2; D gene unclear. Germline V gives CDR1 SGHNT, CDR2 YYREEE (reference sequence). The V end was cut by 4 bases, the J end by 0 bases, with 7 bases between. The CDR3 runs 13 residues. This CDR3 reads CASSPEPNYGYTF. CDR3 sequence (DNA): TGTGCCAGCAGCCCCGAGCCTAACTATGGCTACACCTTC.

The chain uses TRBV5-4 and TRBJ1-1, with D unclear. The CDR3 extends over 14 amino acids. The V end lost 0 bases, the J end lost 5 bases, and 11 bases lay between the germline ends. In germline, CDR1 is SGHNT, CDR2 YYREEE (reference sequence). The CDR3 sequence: CASSLGGWRTEAFF. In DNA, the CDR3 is TGTGCCAGCAGCTTGGGGGGTTGGAGGACTGAAGCTTTCTTT.

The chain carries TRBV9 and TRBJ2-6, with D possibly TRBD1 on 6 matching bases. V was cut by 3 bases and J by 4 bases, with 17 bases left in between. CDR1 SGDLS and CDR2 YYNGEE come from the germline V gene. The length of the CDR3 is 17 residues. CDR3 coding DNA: TGTGCCAGCAGCGGATGGGACACGAAAACCGGGGCCAACGTCCTGACTTTC. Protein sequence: CASSGWDTKTGANVLTF.

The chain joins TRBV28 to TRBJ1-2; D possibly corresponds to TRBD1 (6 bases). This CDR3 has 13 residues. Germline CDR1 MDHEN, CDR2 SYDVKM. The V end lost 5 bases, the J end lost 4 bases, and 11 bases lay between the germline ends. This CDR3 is CASSPQGFYGYTF. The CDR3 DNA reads TGTGCCAGCAGTCCACAGGGCTTCTATGGCTACACCTTC.

The CDR3 sequence: CASRIGGSWDNEQFF. Here the CDR3 DNA reads TGTGCCAGCAGGATCGGGGGGTCATGGGACAATGAGCAGTTCTTC. The gene calls are TRBV28 and TRBJ2-1, with 7 bases aligning to TRBD2. The junction had 10 bases not matched to a gene; V was cut back by 6 bases and J by 5 bases. Germline-derived CDR1 and CDR2 are MDHEN and SYDVKM. This CDR3 spans 15 amino acids. Combining the CDR3 with reference TRBV28 and TRBJ2-1 gives the whole variable domain DVKVTQSSRYLVKRTGEKVFLECVQDMDHENMFWYRQDPGLGLRLIYFSYDVKMKEKGDIPEGYSVSREKKERFSLILESASTNQTSMYLCASRIGGSWDNEQFFGPGTRLTVL.

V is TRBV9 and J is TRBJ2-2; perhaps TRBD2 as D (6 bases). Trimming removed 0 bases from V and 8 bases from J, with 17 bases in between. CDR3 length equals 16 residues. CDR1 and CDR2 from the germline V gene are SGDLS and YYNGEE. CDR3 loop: CASSVALAALIGELFF. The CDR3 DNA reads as TGTGCCAGCAGCGTAGCACTAGCAGCCCTAATTGGGGAGCTGTTTTTT.

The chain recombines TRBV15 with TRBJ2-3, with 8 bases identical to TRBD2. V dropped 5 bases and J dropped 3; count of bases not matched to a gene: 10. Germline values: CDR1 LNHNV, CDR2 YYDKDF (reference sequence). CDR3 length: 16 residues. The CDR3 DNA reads TGTGCCACCAGCGCAAGGCCAGCGGGAGTAACAGATACGCAGTATTTT. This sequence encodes CATSARPAGVTDTQYF.

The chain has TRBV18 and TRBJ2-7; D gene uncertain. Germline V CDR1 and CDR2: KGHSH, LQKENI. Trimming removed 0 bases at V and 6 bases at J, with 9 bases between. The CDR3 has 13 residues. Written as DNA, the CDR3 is TGTGCCAGCTCACCACCCCTGAGGAGCGAGCAGTACTTC. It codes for CASSPPLRSEQYF.

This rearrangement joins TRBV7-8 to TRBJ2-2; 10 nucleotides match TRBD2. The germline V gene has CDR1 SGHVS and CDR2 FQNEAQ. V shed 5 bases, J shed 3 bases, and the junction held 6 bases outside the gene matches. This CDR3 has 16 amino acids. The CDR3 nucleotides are TGTGCCAGCAGCCTCCCCCTAGCGGGAGACACCGGGGAGCTGTTTTTT. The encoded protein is CASSLPLAGDTGELFF.

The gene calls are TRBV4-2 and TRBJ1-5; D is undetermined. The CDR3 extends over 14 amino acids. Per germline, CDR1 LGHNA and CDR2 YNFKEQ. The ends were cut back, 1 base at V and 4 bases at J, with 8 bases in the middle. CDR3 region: CASSQGRGNQPQHF. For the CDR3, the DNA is TGTGCCAGCAGCCAAGGAAGAGGAAATCAGCCCCAGCATTTT.

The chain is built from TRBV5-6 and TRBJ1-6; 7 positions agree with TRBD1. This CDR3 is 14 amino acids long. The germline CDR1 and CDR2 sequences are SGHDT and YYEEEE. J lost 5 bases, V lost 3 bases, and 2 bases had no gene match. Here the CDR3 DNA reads TGTGCCAGCAGCTGGGACAGAGATAATTCACCCCTCCACTTT. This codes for CASSWDRDNSPLHF.

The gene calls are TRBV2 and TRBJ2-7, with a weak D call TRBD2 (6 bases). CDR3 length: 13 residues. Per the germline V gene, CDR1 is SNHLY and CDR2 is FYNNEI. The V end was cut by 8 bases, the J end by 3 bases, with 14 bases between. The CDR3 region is CASAAGLFYEQYF. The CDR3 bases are TGTGCCAGCGCCGCGGGACTCTTCTACGAGCAGTACTTC.

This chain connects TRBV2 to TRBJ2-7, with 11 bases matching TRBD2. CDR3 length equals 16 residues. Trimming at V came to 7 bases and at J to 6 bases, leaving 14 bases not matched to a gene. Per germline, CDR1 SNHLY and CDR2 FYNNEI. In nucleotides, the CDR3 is TGTGCCAGCACCCGGCTTATTAGCGGGAGGGCCCGCGAGCAGTACTTC. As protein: CASTRLISGRAREQYF.

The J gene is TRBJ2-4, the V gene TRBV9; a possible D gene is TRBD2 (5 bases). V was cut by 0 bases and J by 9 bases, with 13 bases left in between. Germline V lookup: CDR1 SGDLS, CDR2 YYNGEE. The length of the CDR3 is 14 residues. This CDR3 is CASSVERGNRIQYF. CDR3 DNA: TGTGCCAGCAGCGTAGAACGGGGAAATCGCATTCAGTACTTC.

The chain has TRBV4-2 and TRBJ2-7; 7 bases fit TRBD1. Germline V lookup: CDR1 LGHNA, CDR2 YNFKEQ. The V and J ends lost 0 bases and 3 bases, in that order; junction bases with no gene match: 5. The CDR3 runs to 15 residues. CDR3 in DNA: TGTGCCAGCAGCCAAGAAGGGGACAGATTCTACGAGCAGTACTTC. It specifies CASSQEGDRFYEQYF.

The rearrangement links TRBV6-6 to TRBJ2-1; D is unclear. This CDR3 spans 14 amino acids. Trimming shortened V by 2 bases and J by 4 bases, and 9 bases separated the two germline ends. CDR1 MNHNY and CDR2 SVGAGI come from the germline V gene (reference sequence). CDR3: CASSYRSHYNEQFF. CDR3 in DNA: TGTGCCAGCAGTTACAGATCACATTACAATGAGCAGTTCTTC.

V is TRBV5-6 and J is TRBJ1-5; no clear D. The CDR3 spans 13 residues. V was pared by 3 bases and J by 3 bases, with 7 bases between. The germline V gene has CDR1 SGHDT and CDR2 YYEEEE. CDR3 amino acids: CASSSYVNQPQHF. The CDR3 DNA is TGTGCCAGCAGCTCCTACGTCAATCAGCCCCAGCATTTT.

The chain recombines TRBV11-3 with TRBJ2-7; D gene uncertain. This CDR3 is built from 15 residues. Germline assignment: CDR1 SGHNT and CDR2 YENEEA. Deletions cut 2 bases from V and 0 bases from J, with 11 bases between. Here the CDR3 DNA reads TGTGCCAGCAGCTTATTTACCTCAGACTCCTACGAGCAGTACTTC. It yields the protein CASSLFTSDSYEQYF.

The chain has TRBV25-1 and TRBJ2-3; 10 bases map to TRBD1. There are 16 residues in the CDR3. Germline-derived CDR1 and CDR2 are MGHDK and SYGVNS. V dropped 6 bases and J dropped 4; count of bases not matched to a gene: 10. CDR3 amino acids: CASSLPTGGASDTQYF. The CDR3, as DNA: TGTGCCAGCAGCCTCCCGACAGGGGGCGCATCAGATACGCAGTATTTT.